Here is one TCR beta chain with its context. The antigen it binds to is not known. One end of the junction varies from germline; a read error may be responsible. These data belong to a study of blood T cells in healthy people across ages (dated by TCRdb to between 2014 and 2017). Notes on the research overall: In model experiments, template switching captured about one uniquely barcoded TCR beta cDNA molecule for every two T cells. Four age groups were formed from the donors: young (average 16 years), middle-aged (around 39), aged (over 55) and long-lived (about 75). Donors of different ages were randomly distributed across sequencing lanes to avoid experimental bias. The study analyzed two additional independent replicas of 1 million unique cDNA reads from the same blood draw for two donors, one aged 18 to 30 and one aged 80 or older. To track age-related changes in TCR beta repertoire diversity, the study relied on deep sequencing normalized with unique cDNA molecular identifiers. The paper's findings and limits, for the study overall: Observed TCR beta diversity per million T cells fell roughly linearly with age, and a significant reduction was already apparent by age around 39. Because donor CMV infection status was unknown, age-related changes in expanded clonotypes were potentially confounded. Compared with the aged group, the long-lived group had more naive CD4+ T cells, fewer expanded clones and increased TCR diversity, suggesting age selection. Conclusive comparison of naive and antigen-experienced compartments was prevented by the profiling of bulk unsorted PBMCs. Observed TCR beta diversity correlated strongly with the percentage of naive T cells measured by flow cytometry. Estimates of total diversity based on one million sequenced T cells were regarded as lower bounds and as underestimates.

Receptor libraries were prepared by 5' RACE. TCRdb records Illumina HiSeq 2500 as the sequencer. A second roughly 6 to 12 cycle PCR used a sample-barcoded 5' primer and a J-beta primer mix. Each TCR beta cDNA molecule received a unique molecular identifier from a template-switch 5' adaptor carrying 12 random nucleotides. Each sample yielded at least 2.5 million CDR3-containing paired-end reads. First-strand cDNA was synthesized from all RNA with the Mint cDNA synthesis kit, primed by a TRBC-specific oligonucleotide. All cDNA was treated with uracil-DNA glycosylase and then went through a first 18-cycle PCR with the universal primers M1SS and BC2_uni_R. Processing in the source paper ran as follows. For normalization, 1 million high-quality reads, each with a distinct molecular identifier, were randomly selected from each sample. Reads with shared molecular identifiers were discarded instead of being binned into consensus sequences. MiTCR, run with a Q25 quality threshold and the strictest error-elimination algorithm, handled CDR3 identification, clonotype clustering and error correction. A nonparametric unseen species model using Euler transformation provided a lower-bound estimate of total TCR beta diversity. Through fastp at Q25 and MiXCR, TCRdb rebuilt clones from the public reads, retaining in-frame beta chains. Each entry is one CDR3 protein sequence, shown with its most common DNA and genes. What appears here as the V and J calls and clone size reflects TCRdb's work, not the paper's. Present in this sample are about 1,400,000 distinct CDR3 sequences, roughly 60% of which were seen just once. About 6.7% of the sample is in the top ten clones.

The CDR3 runs 15 amino acids, cysteine and phenylalanine included. The sequence is cut down to CDR3 DNA, 45 bases in frame from base 1. The germline V gene yields SGHRS for CDR1 and YFSETQ for CDR2. The 35 to 40 donors, aged about 6 to 95 years, were systemically healthy Caucasian individuals from Russia. Each donor gave about 10 milliliters of peripheral blood, drawn into EDTA-treated Vacutainer tubes. Ficoll-Paque density-gradient centrifugation was used to isolate PBMCs, with at least 6 million per sample. Trizol reagent was used to extract total RNA from the PBMCs, yielding at least 5.5 micrograms per sample. Naive CD45RAhigh/CD27high T cell percentages were measured by flow cytometry on a PBMC aliquot from every donor.

Sample: blood. The chain is made from TRBV5-1 and TRBJ2-5; no confident D gene assignment can be made. The sequence came from a man aged 18 to 35 in good health. The nucleotide sequence reads as follows: TGCGCCAGCAGCTTGATTGCAGGTAGCCAAGAGACCCGGTACTTC. It specifies CASSLIAGSQETRYF.